The 4 T cell receptor beta chains below all came from one sample that was sequenced in a study of blood T cells in healthy people across ages. Combining a sample-barcoded 5' primer with a J-beta primer mix, a second PCR ran for roughly 7 to 11 cycles. TCRdb analysed the 5' RACE reads with MiXCR anew, one entry per CDR3 protein. The sample lists 1.8 million or so distinct CDR3 sequences, 35% to 50% occurring once. The sequencing input was blood. Receptors originate from a human donor in good health.

V usage is TRBV6-6 and J usage is TRBJ2-1; 8 bases match TRBD1. J lost 6 bases, V lost 4 bases, and 14 bases had no gene match. The CDR3 has 17 amino acids. Germline assignment: CDR1 MNHNY and CDR2 SVGAGI (reference sequence). The CDR3 here is CASSSSDRGTVRNEQFF. CDR3 nucleotides: TGTGCCAGCAGTTCTTCCGACAGGGGTACGGTTCGCAATGAGCAGTTCTTC.

As for this clonotype: Relative to the germline gene, one junction end is altered; a read error may explain this. J is TRBJ2-1 and V is TRBV11-1; 7 bases line up with TRBD2. CDR1 is SGHAT, CDR2 FQDESV, per germline (reference sequence). The CDR3 loop spans 14 amino acids. The CDR3 nucleotides read TGTGCCAGCAGCTTGGGGGAGGGATACAATGGGCAGTTCTTC. The encoded protein is CASSLGEGYNGQFF.

The chain joins TRBV10-3 to TRBJ2-7; TRBD1 matches at 9 bases. The J segment lost 0 bases and the V segment lost 3 bases, leaving 3 bases of the junction unmatched. This CDR3 spans 15 amino acids. The germline V gene encodes CDR1 ENHRY and CDR2 SYGVKD. CDR3 amino acids: CAISDGTGTSYEQYF. CDR3 coding DNA: TGTGCCATCAGTGACGGGACAGGGACCTCCTACGAGCAGTACTTC.

This clonotype is a singleton in its sample. The chain has TRBV6-1 and TRBJ1-5, with TRBD1 matching 8 bases. The germline gives CDR1 MNHNS, CDR2 SASEGT. The CDR3 sequence is 16 residues long. J lost 0 bases, V lost 6 bases, and 7 bases had no gene match. CDR3 in amino acids: CASRPRQGYSNQPQHF. CDR3 coding DNA: TGTGCCAGCAGGCCGAGACAGGGGTATAGCAATCAGCCCCAGCATTTT.